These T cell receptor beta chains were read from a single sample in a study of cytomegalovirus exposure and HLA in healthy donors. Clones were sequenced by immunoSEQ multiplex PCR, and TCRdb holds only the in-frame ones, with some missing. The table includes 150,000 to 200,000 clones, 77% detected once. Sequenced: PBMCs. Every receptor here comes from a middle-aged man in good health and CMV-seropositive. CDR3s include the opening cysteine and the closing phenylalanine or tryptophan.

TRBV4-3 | CASSRQSQETQYF
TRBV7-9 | CASSLAGQIDGYTF
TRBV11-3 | CASSTGTGSDEQFF
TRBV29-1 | CSAQTGMNTEAFF
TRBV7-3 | CASSFPGQGFNEQFF
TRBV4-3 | CASSQGGTGPTGELFF
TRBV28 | CASTEGASEQYF
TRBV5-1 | CASSPGSQGNQPQHF
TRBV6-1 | CASRTRLYEQYF
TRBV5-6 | CASSLQSSYNSPLHF
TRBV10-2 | CASRETRGVYNEQFF
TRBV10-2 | CASSGSRSEGRETQYF
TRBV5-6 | CASSLGQSGNTIYF
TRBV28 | CASIMSGGGQPQHF
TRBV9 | CASSTRGGGDTQYF
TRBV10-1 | CASSEGGLAGVEQFF
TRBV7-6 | CASSNPGQGAANEQFF
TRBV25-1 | CASSEYIPTGRVKSPLHF
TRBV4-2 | CASSQIHGNEKLFF
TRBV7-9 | CASSLFDRNTEAFF
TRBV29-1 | CSDDRGTDTQYF
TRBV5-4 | CASSLGVTTGANVLTF
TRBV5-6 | CASTTTENTEAFF
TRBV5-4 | CASSQPTGGKYNEQFF
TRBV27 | CASSPSRTGGTDTQYF
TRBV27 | CASSWSGAVNQPQHF
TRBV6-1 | CASSDNTGKINSEAFF
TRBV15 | CATRARDNNEKLFF
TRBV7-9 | CASHRTGEVSYEQYF
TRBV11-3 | CASSFGTASTDTQYF
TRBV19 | CASSPPGDNSPLHF
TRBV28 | CASSFGQGGYGYTF
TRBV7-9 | CASWHTPPTGKKETQYF
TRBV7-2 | CASSLGRQAVSGNTIYF
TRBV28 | CASRIGGQDNQPQHF
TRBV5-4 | CASSSVGRKNTEAFF
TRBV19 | CASTSGGRVVWNTIYF
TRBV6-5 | CASSYPRQGGFYGYTF
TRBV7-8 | CASSDPGLRTEAFF
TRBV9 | CASSVGGGVGTQYF